These 26 T cell receptor beta chains were all obtained from the same sample, sequenced in a study of T cells in Graves' hyperthyroidism and ophthalmopathy. TCR beta CDR3 sequences were amplified from RNA transcripts. A set of HTBI primers served as the primers for a first-round RT-PCR of the TCR CDR3. TCRdb reprocessed the multiplex PCR reads via MiXCR and lists one record per CDR3 protein. The sample lists 250,000 to 300,000 distinct CDR3 sequences, about 13% seen once, with 7.9% in the top ten. Sequences were obtained from blood. These receptors all come from a woman aged 40 to 50 with Graves' hyperthyroidism.

This clonotype was counted at least ten times. The V gene is TRBV20-1, the J gene TRBJ2-3; 12 bases agree with TRBD2. Germline lookup yields CDR1 DFQATT and CDR2 SNEGSKA (reference sequence). The CDR3 loop spans 18 amino acids. J gave up 2 bases and V 4 bases, and 13 bases lay outside the gene matches. The CDR3 sequence is CSATLGLAGRLNTDTQYF. The CDR3 DNA sequence: TGCAGTGCTACGTTGGGACTAGCGGGCCGCCTAAACACAGATACGCAGTATTTT.

The V and J genes are TRBV4-2 and TRBJ2-2; D might be TRBD1 (5 bases). Germline CDR1 and CDR2: LGHNA and YNFKEQ. Trimming shortened V by 5 bases and J by 7 bases, and 17 bases separated the two germline ends. This CDR3 has 15 amino acids. CDR3 sequence (DNA): TGTGCCAGCAGCAGGGGTTTGAAAGGGGTCGGGGAGCTGTTTTTT. Translation gives CASSRGLKGVGELFF.

This clonotype was seen a few times. The chain is built from TRBV5-8 and TRBJ2-3; no firm D call. Per the germline V gene, CDR1 is SGHTS and CDR2 is YDEGEE. This CDR3 has 13 residues. Between the trimmed V and J ends, which lost 0 bases and 6 bases, there was a span of 8 bases. The CDR3 region is CASSLGAVDTQYF. CDR3 nucleotide sequence: TGTGCCAGCAGCTTGGGGGCAGTCGATACGCAGTATTTT.

This clonotype was detected many times. The genes are TRBV28 and TRBJ2-1, with a weak D call TRBD1 (7 bases). Per germline, CDR1 MDHEN and CDR2 SYDVKM. CDR3 length: 15 residues. V dropped 5 bases and J dropped 4 bases, with 15 bases sitting between them. This chain's CDR3 is CASSAGQLLYNEQFF. For the CDR3, the DNA is TGTGCCAGCAGTGCGGGACAGCTCCTTTACAATGAGCAGTTCTTC.

There are many counts of this clonotype. The chain joins TRBV4-1 to TRBJ2-3; perhaps TRBD2 as D (6 bases). V dropped 0 bases and J dropped 2 bases, with 9 bases sitting between them. CDR3 length: 15 residues. Germline V lookup: CDR1 MGHRA, CDR2 YSYEKL. The CDR3 DNA follows: TGCGCCAGCAGCCAAGACACGGGAGCCACAGATACGCAGTATTTT. It codes for CASSQDTGATDTQYF.

The sample holds many counts of this clonotype. The V and J genes are TRBV6-2 or TRBV6-3 and TRBJ2-2, with a weak D call TRBD2 (6 bases). Trimming left V 5 bases short and J 3 bases short, with 13 bases between. Germline V gene sequence: CDR1 MNHEY, CDR2 SVGEGT. The CDR3 totals 15 residues. The CDR3 DNA reads as TGTGCCAGCAGTGATCCGGGACTCCACACCGGGGAGCTGTTTTTT. It yields the protein CASSDPGLHTGELFF.

CDR3 nucleotides: TGTGCCAGCAGCTTAAGGGGACTAGCGGGAGGGGGTGAGCAGTTCTTC. Protein: CASSLRGLAGGGEQFF. The chain is built from TRBV7-9 and TRBJ2-1; 16 bases match TRBD2. The V gene end was trimmed by 2 bases and the J gene end by 9 bases; junction bases not matched to a gene: 4. The CDR3 runs 16 residues. CDR1 and CDR2 (germline): SEHNR, FQNEAQ (reference sequence).

The table lists this clonotype with many counts. CDR3: CSARAMGTGGGETQYF. CDR3 nucleotide sequence: TGCAGTGCTAGAGCAATGGGGACAGGGGGCGGAGAGACCCAGTACTTC. This chain connects TRBV20-1 to TRBJ2-5; 12 bases agree with TRBD1. This CDR3 is 16 amino acids long. With 1 base clipped from V and 4 bases from J, the junction kept 7 bases outside the gene matches. In germline, CDR1 is DFQATT, CDR2 SNEGSKA (reference sequence).

This clonotype was observed many times. This rearrangement joins TRBV27 to TRBJ2-7, with D possibly TRBD1 on 5 matching bases. V lost 0 bases, J lost 2 bases, and 11 bases lay in between. Per the germline V gene, CDR1 is MNHEY and CDR2 is SMNVEV (reference sequence). The CDR3 loop spans 15 amino acids. CDR3 bases: TGTGCCAGCAGTTTATCCGGTAGGGGCCCCTACGAGCAGTACTTC. Its translation: CASSLSGRGPYEQYF.

V usage is TRBV29-1 and J usage is TRBJ1-1; D gene unclear. Germline-derived CDR1 and CDR2 are SQVTM and ANQGSEA. The V end was cut by 5 bases, the J end by 1 base, with 8 bases between. The CDR3 totals 12 residues. The DNA of the CDR3 is TGCAGCGTTAGGCCAGGGAACACTGAAGCTTTCTTT. This translates into CSVRPGNTEAFF.

This clonotype has more than one count but fewer than ten. The chain is built from TRBV12-3 or TRBV12-4 and TRBJ2-5; D is unclear. The CDR3 has 14 amino acids. Deletions cut 9 bases from V and 5 bases from J, with 19 bases between. As DNA, the CDR3 is TGTGCCAGTAGCCCCACCCCAGAATTGGAGACCCAGTACTTC. It codes for CASSPTPELETQYF.

The V call is TRBV10-3, the J call TRBJ2-1; D tentatively reads TRBD1 or TRBD2 (5 bases each). V lost 3 bases and J lost 5, with 26 bases in between. The CDR3 totals 19 residues. The germline V gene has CDR1 ENHRY and CDR2 SYGVKD. CDR3 nucleotides: TGTGCCATCAGTGACCGTCGGGGCCGCATTGCCTCGACACACAATGAGCAGTTCTTC. It encodes CAISDRRGRIASTHNEQFF.

This clonotype was detected many times. The V gene is TRBV11-3, the J gene TRBJ1-6; D is uncertain. Germline assignment: CDR1 SGHNT and CDR2 YENEEA. This CDR3 is 12 amino acids long. V was shortened by 4 bases and J by 9 bases, with 7 bases between the two germline ends. CDR3 nucleotides: TGTGCCAGCAGCTCATACAGTTCACCCCTCCACTTT. It translates to CASSSYSSPLHF.

This clonotype was recorded many times. V usage is TRBV7-8 and J usage is TRBJ1-2, with TRBD1 matching 10 bases. Germline CDR1 and CDR2: SGHVS and FQNEAQ. The trim removed 1 base at V and 2 bases at J, leaving 4 bases unmatched. The CDR3 spans 16 residues. In DNA, the CDR3 is TGTGCCAGCAGCTTAGAACCGACAGGGGGCAACTATGGCTACACCTTC. This translates into CASSLEPTGGNYGYTF.

The V and J genes are TRBV25-1 and TRBJ1-2; tentatively, D is TRBD1 (6 bases). The V end was cut by 3 bases, the J end by 8 bases, with 16 bases between. CDR3 length: 14 residues. Germline CDR1 MGHDK, CDR2 SYGVNS. The CDR3 here is CASSDSSRGWGYTF. The CDR3, as DNA: TGTGCCAGCAGTGATAGTTCCAGGGGCTGGGGCTACACCTTC.

This clonotype was counted many times. V and J are TRBV11-2 and TRBJ2-7, with D unresolved. Per the germline V gene, CDR1 is SGHAT and CDR2 is FQNNGV. Between the trimmed V and J ends, which lost 5 bases and 2 bases, there was a span of 10 bases. CDR3 length: 13 amino acids. The CDR3 loop is CASSPGPTYEQYF. The CDR3 coding sequence is TGTGCCAGCAGCCCCGGGCCGACCTACGAGCAGTACTTC.

This clonotype was observed a few times. The chain uses TRBV19 and TRBJ1-4; 7 bases agree with TRBD1. The J segment lost 4 bases and the V segment lost 6 bases, leaving 5 bases of the junction unmatched. The germline CDR1 and CDR2 sequences are LNHDA and SQIVND (reference sequence). CDR3 length: 14 amino acids. CDR3 region: CASSQTGINEKLFF. As DNA, the CDR3 is TGTGCCAGTAGCCAGACAGGGATTAATGAAAAACTGTTTTTT.

This sequence joins TRBV24-1 and TRBJ2-1; D is possibly TRBD2 (5 bases). The CDR3 has 17 amino acids. The V end lost 3 bases, the J end lost 7 bases, and 21 bases lay between the germline ends. Germline V gene sequence: CDR1 KGHDR, CDR2 SFDVKD. CDR3: CATSDTRTSLEKNEQFF. CDR3 coding DNA: TGTGCCACCAGTGATACCCGGACTTCCCTCGAAAAAAATGAGCAGTTCTTC.

This clonotype was detected many times. V gene TRBV7-2 combines with J gene TRBJ2-1, with 10 bases lining up with TRBD2. Germline trimming cut 3 bases from V and 12 bases from J; bases unmatched to any gene: 8. The CDR3 is made up of 14 amino acids. The germline V gene has CDR1 SGHTA and CDR2 FQGNSA. For the CDR3, the DNA is TGTGCCAGCAGCTTTCCAGCGGGAGGGCCGAGGCAGTTCTTC. This gives the protein CASSFPAGGPRQFF.

This clonotype came up once. The chain uses TRBV29-1 and TRBJ1-2; TRBD1 matches at 11 bases. CDR1 is SQVTM, CDR2 ANQGSEA, per germline. CDR3 size: 12 residues. V lost 7 bases, J lost 8 bases, and 6 bases stayed unmatched. CDR3 DNA sequence: TGCAGCGCGCGGACAGGGGGCTGGGGCTACACCTTC. This sequence encodes CSARTGGWGYTF. Full variable domain (outside the CDR3, taken from reference TRBV29-1 and TRBJ1-2): SAVISQKPSRDICQRGTSLTIQCQVDSQVTMMFWYRQQPGQSLTLIATANQGSEATYESGFVIDKFPISRPNLTFSTLTVSNMSPEDSSIYLCSARTGGWGYTFGSGTRLTVV.

The V and J genes are TRBV7-6 and TRBJ2-7; 9 bases fit TRBD2. The germline V gene encodes CDR1 SGHVS and CDR2 FNYEAQ. V lost 5 bases, J lost 6 bases, and 8 bases stayed unmatched. This CDR3 is built from 14 residues. The CDR3 sequence: CASSPSIAGAEQYF. The CDR3 bases are TGTGCCAGCAGCCCCTCTATAGCGGGAGCCGAGCAGTACTTC.

This clonotype was seen many times. The J gene is TRBJ2-2, the V gene TRBV2; 9 positions match TRBD2. The CDR3 runs 15 residues. After removal of 4 bases from V and 4 bases from J, the junction contained 4 bases not matched to a gene. Germline V gene lookup returns CDR1 SNHLY and CDR2 FYNNEI. The CDR3 nucleotides are TGTGCCAGCAGTGTAGCGGGAGCGGGCACCGGGGAGCTGTTTTTT. This gives the protein CASSVAGAGTGELFF.

This clonotype was seen ten or more times. The V and J genes are TRBV28 and TRBJ1-5; unclear D gene. The CDR3 is 12 residues long. V was cut by 7 bases and J by 1 base, with 5 bases left in between. Germline V lookup: CDR1 MDHEN, CDR2 SYDVKM. The CDR3 nucleotides are TGTGCCAGCACTGAGAGCAATCAGCCCCAGCATTTT. Its protein product is CASTESNQPQHF.

This clonotype appeared many times. This chain connects TRBV6-1 to TRBJ1-1; D not certain. Between the trimmed V and J ends, which lost 5 bases and 1 base, there was a span of 8 bases. The V gene's germline CDR1 is MNHNS and CDR2 SASEGT. CDR3 size: 13 residues. CDR3 DNA sequence: TGTGCCAGCAGTTTTAGCAGGAACACTGAAGCTTTCTTT. Translating it yields CASSFSRNTEAFF.

In its sample, this clonotype was seen many times. The V call is TRBV25-1, the J call TRBJ1-4; D is perhaps TRBD1 (5 bases). CDR1 is MGHDK and CDR2 is SYGVNS in the germline V gene. The ends were cut back, 1 base at V and 6 bases at J, with 12 bases in the middle. The CDR3 runs 15 residues. Here the CDR3 reads CASSEFKGTDEKLFF. CDR3 nucleotide sequence: TGTGCCAGCAGTGAATTTAAGGGGACCGATGAAAAACTGTTTTTT.

Ten or more counts support this clonotype. The chain joins TRBV7-3 to TRBJ2-3; D not certain. The ends were cut back, 2 bases at V and 7 bases at J, with 10 bases in the middle. The CDR3 spans 13 residues. The germline V gene has CDR1 SGHTA and CDR2 FQGTGA. CDR3 coding DNA: TGTGCCAGCAGCTTACGGGCCCGCAATACGCAGTATTTT. Translated: CASSLRARNTQYF.